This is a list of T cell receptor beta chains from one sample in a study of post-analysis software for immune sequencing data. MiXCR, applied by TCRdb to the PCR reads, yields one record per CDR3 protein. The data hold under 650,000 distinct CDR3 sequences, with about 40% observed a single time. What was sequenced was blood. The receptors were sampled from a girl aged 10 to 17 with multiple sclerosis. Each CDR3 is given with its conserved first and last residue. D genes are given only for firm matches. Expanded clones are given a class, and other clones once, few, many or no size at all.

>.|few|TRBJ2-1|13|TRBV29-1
CSVTGSLRGEQFF
TGCAGCGTGACAGGGTCACTTCGGGGGGAGCAGTTCTTC
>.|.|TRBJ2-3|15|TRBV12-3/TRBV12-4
CASSTAGRGADTQYF
TGTGCCAGCAGCACCGCAGGGCGAGGGGCAGATACGCAGTATTTT
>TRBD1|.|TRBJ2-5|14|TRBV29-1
CSVAFRQGQETQYF
TGCAGCGTAGCCTTTCGACAGGGCCAAGAGACCCAGTACTTC
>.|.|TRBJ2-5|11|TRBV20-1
CSTDRQETQYF
TGCAGCACCGACCGGCAAGAGACCCAGTACTTC
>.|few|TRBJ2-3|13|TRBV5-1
CASSYSGLDTQYF
TGCGCCAGCAGCTACTCGGGACTCGATACGCAGTATTTT
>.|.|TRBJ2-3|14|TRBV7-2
CASSFEDRTDTQYF
TGTGCCAGCAGCTTCGAGGACCGCACAGATACGCAGTATTTT
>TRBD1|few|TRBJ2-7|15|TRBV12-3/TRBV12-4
CASSLADRASYEQYF
TGTGCCAGCAGTTTAGCGGACAGGGCTTCCTACGAGCAGTACTTC
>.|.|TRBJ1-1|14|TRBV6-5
CASTIGLRGTEAFF
TGTGCCAGCACCATCGGACTTCGGGGGACTGAAGCTTTCTTT
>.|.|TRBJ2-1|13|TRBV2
CASVRADYNEQFF
TGTGCCAGCGTAAGGGCGGATTACAATGAGCAGTTCTTC
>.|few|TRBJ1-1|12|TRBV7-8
CASSLTGPEAFF
TGTGCCAGTAGCCTTACAGGGCCCGAAGCTTTCTTT
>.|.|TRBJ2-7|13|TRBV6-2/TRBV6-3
CASLTEKAYEQYF
TGTGCCAGTTTGACAGAAAAAGCCTACGAGCAGTACTTC
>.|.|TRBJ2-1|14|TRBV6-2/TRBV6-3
CAGSASVSYNEQFF
TGTGCCGGCAGTGCGTCTGTCTCCTACAATGAGCAGTTCTTC
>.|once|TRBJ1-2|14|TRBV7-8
CASSLRTEFYGYTF
TGTGCCAGCAGCCTCAGGACAGAGTTTTATGGCTACACCTTC
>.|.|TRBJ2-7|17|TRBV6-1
CASSDRSIKTGYYEQYF
TGTGCCAGCAGTGATAGAAGTATAAAGACAGGTTACTACGAGCAGTACTTC
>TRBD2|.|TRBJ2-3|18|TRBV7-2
CASSFRLAGVSMADTQYF
TGTGCCAGCAGCTTCCGACTAGCGGGGGTGTCCATGGCGGATACGCAGTATTTT
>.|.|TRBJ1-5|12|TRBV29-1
CSVGGGRQPQHF
TGCAGCGTGGGGGGGGGGAGACAGCCCCAGCATTTT
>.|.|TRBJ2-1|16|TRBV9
CASSVGGTRIRNEQFF
TGTGCCAGCAGCGTAGGGGGGACCCGGATACGAAATGAGCAGTTCTTC